Listed here are 10 T cell receptor beta chains from one sample, sequenced in a study of shared clonotypes between healthy human individuals. Sequencing used immunoSEQ multiplex PCR; TCRdb keeps in-frame clones, though not all of them. The sample contains about 1 million clones, about 75% of which appear only once. Sequencing input: memory CD4+ T cells sorted from blood. Subset noted: CD45RA-negative fraction. Receptors were obtained from a man between 18 and 35 years old in good health.

V is TRBV6-6 and J is TRBJ1-1; no firm D call. Germline CDR1 reads MNHNY; CDR2 reads SVGAGI (reference sequence). The CDR3 is 15 amino acids. Trimming removed 7 bases at V and 1 base at J, with 16 bases between. CDR3 in amino acids: CASIRHPNQNTEAFF. CDR3 DNA: TGTGCCAGCATCCGGCACCCCAACCAGAACACTGAAGCTTTCTTT.

This clone has just one count. CDR3 amino acids: CAWSAIFKAGQKNIQYF. The CDR3 DNA follows: TGTGCCTGGAGCGCCATCTTTAAAGCGGGCCAAAAAAACATTCAGTACTTC. The chain is built from TRBV30 and TRBJ2-4, with D perhaps TRBD2 (6 bases). CDR1 is GTSNPN, CDR2 SVGIG, per germline (reference sequence). The CDR3 is 17 amino acids. V dropped 3 bases and J dropped 4 bases, with 22 bases sitting between them.

This sequence joins TRBV18 and TRBJ2-5, with TRBD1 matching over 7 bases. Trimming removed 3 bases from V and 5 bases from J; junction bases left unmatched: 9. Germline V lookup: CDR1 KGHSH, CDR2 LQKENI. The CDR3 has 15 residues. The CDR3: CASSPDRFASETQYF. As DNA, the CDR3 is TGTGCCAGCTCACCGGACAGGTTCGCTTCGGAGACCCAGTACTTC.

The gene calls are TRBV5-4 and TRBJ2-7, with 8 bases that match TRBD1. CDR1 and CDR2 (germline): SGHNT, YYREEE (reference sequence). The CDR3 length is 15 residues. After removal of 4 bases from V and 2 bases from J, the junction contained 8 bases not matched to a gene. The CDR3 region has the DNA TGTGCCAGCAGCCAACCGGGGACAGGCGCCTACGAGCAGTACTTC. Its protein is CASSQPGTGAYEQYF.

The rearrangement links TRBV9 to TRBJ2-1; no firm D call. The CDR3 runs 11 residues. Looked up from germline, CDR1 is SGDLS and CDR2 is YYNGEE. Trimming shortened V by 4 bases and J by 8 bases, and 7 bases separated the two germline ends. The CDR3 nucleotides read TGTGCCAGCAGCCGTCAGGATGAGCAGTTCTTC. It is translated as CASSRQDEQFF.

This chain connects TRBV19 to TRBJ2-3; D not certain. V gave up 5 bases and J gave up 5 bases, with 11 bases separating them. CDR1 and CDR2 from the germline V gene are LNHDA and SQIVND (reference sequence). The CDR3 is 13 amino acids. In DNA, the CDR3 is TGTGCCAGTAGTTCGACTTTCGGAGATACGCAGTATTTT. As protein: CASSSTFGDTQYF.

This clone was counted a few times. This chain links TRBV28 with TRBJ2-3, with 13 positions matching TRBD2. The CDR3 runs to 18 residues. The ends lost 2 bases at V and 9 bases at J; junction bases unmatched: 14. The germline CDR1 and CDR2 sequences are MDHEN and SYDVKM. CDR3 coding DNA: TGTGCCAGCAGTTTACGGACTAGCGGGGGCCCGCGACAGATAACGCAGTATTTT. Amino acids: CASSLRTSGGPRQITQYF.

This clone came up once. The V and J genes are TRBV6-6 and TRBJ2-7; 7 bases agree with TRBD2. Trimming cost V 6 bases and J 4 bases; bases outside gene matches: 12. CDR3 length equals 15 residues. CDR1 and CDR2 (germline): MNHNY, SVGAGI (reference sequence). The CDR3: CASRGVGSGRYEQYF. In DNA, the CDR3 is TGTGCCAGCAGGGGAGTTGGTAGCGGGCGATACGAGCAGTACTTC.

The chain is built from TRBV9 and TRBJ1-3; D not resolved. The germline CDR1 and CDR2 sequences are SGDLS and YYNGEE. The CDR3 totals 15 residues. V was pared by 6 bases and J by 4 bases, with 17 bases between. The chain's CDR3 is CASTPGSFRGNTIYF. Here the CDR3 DNA reads TGTGCCAGCACCCCCGGGAGTTTCCGGGGAAACACCATATATTTT.

The chain recombines TRBV19 with TRBJ1-1; 9 bases agree with TRBD1. With 7 bases clipped from V and 3 bases from J, the junction kept 9 bases outside the gene matches. The CDR3 consists of 15 residues. Germline V lookup: CDR1 LNHDA, CDR2 SQIVND (reference sequence). The CDR3 nucleotides are TGTGCCAGTAACCGGGGGGACAGGGAGCACACTGAAGCTTTCTTT. Amino acid sequence: CASNRGDREHTEAFF.